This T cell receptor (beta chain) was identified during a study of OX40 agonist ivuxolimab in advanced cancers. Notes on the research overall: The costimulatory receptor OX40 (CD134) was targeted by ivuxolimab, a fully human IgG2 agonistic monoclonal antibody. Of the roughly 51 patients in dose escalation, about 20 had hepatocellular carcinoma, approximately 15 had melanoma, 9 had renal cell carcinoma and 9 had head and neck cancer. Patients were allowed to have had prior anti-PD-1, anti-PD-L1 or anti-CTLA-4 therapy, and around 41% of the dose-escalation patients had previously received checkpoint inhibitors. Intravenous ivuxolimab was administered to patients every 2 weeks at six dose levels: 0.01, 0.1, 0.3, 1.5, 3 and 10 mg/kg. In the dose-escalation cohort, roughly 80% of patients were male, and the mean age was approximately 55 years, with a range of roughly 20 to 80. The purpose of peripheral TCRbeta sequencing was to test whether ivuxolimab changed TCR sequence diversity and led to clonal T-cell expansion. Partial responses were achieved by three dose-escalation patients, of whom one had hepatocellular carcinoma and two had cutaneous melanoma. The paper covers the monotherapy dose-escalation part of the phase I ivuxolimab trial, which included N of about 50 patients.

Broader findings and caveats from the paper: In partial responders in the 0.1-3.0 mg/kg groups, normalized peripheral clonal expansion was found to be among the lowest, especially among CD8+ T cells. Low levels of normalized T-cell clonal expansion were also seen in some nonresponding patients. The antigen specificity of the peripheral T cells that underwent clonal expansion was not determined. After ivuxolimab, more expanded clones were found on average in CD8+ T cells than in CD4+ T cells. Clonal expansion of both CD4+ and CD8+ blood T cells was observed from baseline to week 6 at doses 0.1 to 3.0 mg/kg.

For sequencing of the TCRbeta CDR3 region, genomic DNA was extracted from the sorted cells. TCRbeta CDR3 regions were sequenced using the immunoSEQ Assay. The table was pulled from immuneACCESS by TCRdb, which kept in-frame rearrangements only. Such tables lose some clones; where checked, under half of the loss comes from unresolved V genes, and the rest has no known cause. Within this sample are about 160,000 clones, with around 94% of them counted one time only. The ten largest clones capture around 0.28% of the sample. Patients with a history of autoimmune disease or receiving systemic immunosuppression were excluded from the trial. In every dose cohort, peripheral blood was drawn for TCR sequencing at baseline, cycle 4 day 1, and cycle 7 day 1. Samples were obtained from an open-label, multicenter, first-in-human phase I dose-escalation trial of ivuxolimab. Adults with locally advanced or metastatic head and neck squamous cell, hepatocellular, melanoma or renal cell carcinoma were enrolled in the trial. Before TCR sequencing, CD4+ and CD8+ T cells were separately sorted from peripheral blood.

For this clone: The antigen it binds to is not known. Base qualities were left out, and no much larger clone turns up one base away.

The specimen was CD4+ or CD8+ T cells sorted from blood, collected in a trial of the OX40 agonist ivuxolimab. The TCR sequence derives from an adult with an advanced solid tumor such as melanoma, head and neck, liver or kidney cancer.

The CDR3 corresponds to CASSADRGVAYEQYF. DNA sequence: TGTGCCAGCAGCGCCGACAGGGGGGTCGCCTACGAGCAGTACTTC. Recombination connected TRBV7-9 to TRBJ2-7, with 9 bases matching TRBD1. Trimming takes 5 bases off V and 2 bases off J; junction bases not matched to a gene: 7. CDR1 and CDR2 are drawn from the germline V gene (reference sequence): SEHNR, FQNEAQ. The CDR3, cysteine through phenylalanine, is 15 amino acids long. Left in the record is the CDR3 DNA by itself, 45 bases read in frame from the first base. Extended through the reference TRBV7-9 and TRBJ2-7 proteins, this CDR3 yields the full variable domain: DTGVSQNPRHKITKRGQNVTFRCDPISEHNRLYWYRQTLGQGPEFLTYFQNEAQLEKSRLLSDRFSAERPKGSFSTLEIQRTEQGDSAMYLCASSADRGVAYEQYFGPGTRLTVT.